This T cell receptor (beta chain) appears in the sequencing data of a study of blood T cells in healthy people across ages. Study outcomes and limitations: Unsorted PBMCs prevented conclusive naive versus antigen-experienced comparison.

This clonotype turned up a few times. The antigen is unknown. The CDR3 sequence is 14 residues long. V gave up 4 bases and J gave up 8 bases; unmatched junction bases: 7. Germline values: CDR1 SGDLS, CDR2 YYNGEE. Primers used in a second PCR of roughly 6 to 11 cycles were a sample-barcoded 5' primer and a J-beta primer mix. TCRdb used MiXCR to reprocess the 5' RACE reads, holding one entry per CDR3 protein. The sample consists of 1.5 million to 2 million distinct CDR3 sequences, roughly 52% of them appearing once. The sequenced material came from blood. This chain links TRBV9 with TRBJ1-4; 8 positions match TRBD1. The sequence was collected from a woman aged 40 to 50 in good health. CDR3 region: CASSRTGLREKLFF. The CDR3 DNA reads as TGTGCCAGCAGCCGGACAGGGCTTCGGGAAAAACTGTTTTTT.